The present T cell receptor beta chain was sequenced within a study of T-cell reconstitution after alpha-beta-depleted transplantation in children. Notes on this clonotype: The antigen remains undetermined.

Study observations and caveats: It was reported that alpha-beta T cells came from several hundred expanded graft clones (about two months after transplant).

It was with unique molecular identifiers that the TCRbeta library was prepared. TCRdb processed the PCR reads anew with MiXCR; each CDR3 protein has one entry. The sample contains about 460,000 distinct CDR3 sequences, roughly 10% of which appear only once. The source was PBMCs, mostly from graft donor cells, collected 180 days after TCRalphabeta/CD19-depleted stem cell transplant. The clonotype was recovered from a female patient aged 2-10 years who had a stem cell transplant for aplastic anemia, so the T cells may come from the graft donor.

CDR3 region: CSEVARSYNEQFF. The CDR3 region has the DNA TGCAGCGAGGTGGCGAGGTCTTACAATGAGCAGTTCTTC. The rearrangement joins TRBV29-1 to TRBJ2-1, with D hard to call. The CDR3 is 13 residues long. Trimming took off 7 bases at V and 4 bases at J, with 14 bases between the two ends. The germline V gene encodes CDR1 SQVTM and CDR2 ANQGSEA.